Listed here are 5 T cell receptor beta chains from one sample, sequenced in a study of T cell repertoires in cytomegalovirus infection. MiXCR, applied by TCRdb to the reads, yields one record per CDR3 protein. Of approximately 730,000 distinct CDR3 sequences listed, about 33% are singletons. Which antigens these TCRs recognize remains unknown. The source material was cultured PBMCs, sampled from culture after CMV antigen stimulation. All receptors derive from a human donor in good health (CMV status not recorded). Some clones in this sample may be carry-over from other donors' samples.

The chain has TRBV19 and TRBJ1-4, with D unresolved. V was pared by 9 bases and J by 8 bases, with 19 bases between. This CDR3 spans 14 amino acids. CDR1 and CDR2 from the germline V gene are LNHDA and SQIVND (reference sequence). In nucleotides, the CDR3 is TGTGCCAGCACACCTGGCTCCCCCGTGGAAAAACTGTTTTTT. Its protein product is CASTPGSPVEKLFF.

CDR3 DNA sequence: TGCGCCAGCAGCCAAGGGCGGGATAGCTCCTACGAGCAGTACTTC. It codes for CASSQGRDSSYEQYF. The rearrangement uses TRBV4-3 and TRBJ2-7, with D possibly matching TRBD2 (6 bases). The length of the CDR3 is 15 residues. V was trimmed by 1 base and J by 0 bases, leaving 10 bases between them. Germline CDR1 reads LGHNA; CDR2 reads YSLEER.

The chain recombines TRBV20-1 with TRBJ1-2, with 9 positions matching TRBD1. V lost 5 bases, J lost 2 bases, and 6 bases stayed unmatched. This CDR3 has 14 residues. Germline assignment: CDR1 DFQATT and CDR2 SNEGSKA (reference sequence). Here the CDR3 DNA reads TGCAGTGCTCAACGACAGGGGGGGAACTATGGCTACACCTTC. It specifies CSAQRQGGNYGYTF.

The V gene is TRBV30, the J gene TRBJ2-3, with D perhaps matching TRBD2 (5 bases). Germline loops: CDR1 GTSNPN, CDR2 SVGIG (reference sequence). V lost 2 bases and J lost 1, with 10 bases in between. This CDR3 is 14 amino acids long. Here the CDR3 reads CAWSKQAGTDTQYF. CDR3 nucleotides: TGTGCCTGGAGTAAACAAGCGGGCACAGATACGCAGTATTTT.

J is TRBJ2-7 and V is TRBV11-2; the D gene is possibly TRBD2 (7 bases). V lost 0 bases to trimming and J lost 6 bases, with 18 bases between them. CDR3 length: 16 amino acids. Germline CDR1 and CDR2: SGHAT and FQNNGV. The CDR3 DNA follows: TGTGCCAGCAGCTTAGATCGAGGGGGGGCGGCGCGCGAGCAGTACTTC. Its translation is CASSLDRGGAAREQYF.